This T cell receptor beta chain was retrieved from a study of T cells in Graves' hyperthyroidism and ophthalmopathy. Uncontrolled infection, other autoimmune disease, pregnancy or lactation led to exclusion. This CDR3 has 14 residues. V lost 5 bases and J lost 0, with 11 bases in between. The germline gives CDR1 PRHDT, CDR2 FYEKMQ (reference sequence). Authors of the study amplified TCR beta CDR3 regions from RNA transcripts. During a first-round RT-PCR of the TCR CDR3, the HTBI primer set was used. Each CDR3 protein gets one entry after TCRdb re-called the multiplex PCR reads with MiXCR. The sample has some 600,000 distinct CDR3 sequences; just over 45% are singletons. Study-level findings and limits: Median prediction lead before ophthalmopathy onset was about 6.5 months with the model. Among clonotypes expanded in thyroid above 0.001, most were also found in blood. A model using 13 V-J features told ophthalmopathy apart from stable hyperthyroidism.

This clonotype was detected only a few times. Its antigen is unidentified. The chain couples TRBV13 to TRBJ2-7, with D tentatively TRBD1 (6 bases). The sequenced sample was peripheral blood or thyroid tissue (not recorded which). The receptor was isolated from a woman younger than 35 with Graves' hyperthyroidism. The CDR3 loop is CASSHRESSYEQYF. Here the CDR3 DNA reads TGTGCCAGCAGCCACAGGGAAAGCTCCTACGAGCAGTACTTC.